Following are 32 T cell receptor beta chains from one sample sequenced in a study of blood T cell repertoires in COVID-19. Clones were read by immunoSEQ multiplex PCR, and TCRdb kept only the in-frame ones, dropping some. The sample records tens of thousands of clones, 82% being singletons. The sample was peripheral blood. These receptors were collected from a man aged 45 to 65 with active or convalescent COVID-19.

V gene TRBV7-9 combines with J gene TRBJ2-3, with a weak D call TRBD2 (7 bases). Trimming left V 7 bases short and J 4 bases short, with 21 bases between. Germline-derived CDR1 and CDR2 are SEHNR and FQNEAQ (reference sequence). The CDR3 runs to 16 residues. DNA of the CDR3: TGTGCCAGCAATCTAGGGAGGGGGGGACTGCCAGATACGCAGTATTTT. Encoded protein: CASNLGRGGLPDTQYF.

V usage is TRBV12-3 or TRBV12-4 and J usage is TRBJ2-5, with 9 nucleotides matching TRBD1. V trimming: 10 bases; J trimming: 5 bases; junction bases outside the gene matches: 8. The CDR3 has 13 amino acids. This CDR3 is CATTGGSGETQYF. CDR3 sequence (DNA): TGTGCCACTACAGGGGGCTCGGGGGAGACCCAGTACTTC.

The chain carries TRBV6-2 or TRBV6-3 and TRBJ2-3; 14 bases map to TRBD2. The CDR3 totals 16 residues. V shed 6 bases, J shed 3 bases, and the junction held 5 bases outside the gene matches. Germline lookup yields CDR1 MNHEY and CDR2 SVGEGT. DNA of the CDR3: TGTGCCAGCAGCCAGGGACTAGCGGGGGCGACAGATACGCAGTATTTT. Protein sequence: CASSQGLAGATDTQYF.

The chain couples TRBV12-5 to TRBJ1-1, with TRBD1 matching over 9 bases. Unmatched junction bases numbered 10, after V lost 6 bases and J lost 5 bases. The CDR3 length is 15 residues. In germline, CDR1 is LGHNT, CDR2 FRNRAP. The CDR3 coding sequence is TGTGCTAGTGGCCGTACCGGACAGGGGAGGACTGAAGCTTTCTTT. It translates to CASGRTGQGRTEAFF.

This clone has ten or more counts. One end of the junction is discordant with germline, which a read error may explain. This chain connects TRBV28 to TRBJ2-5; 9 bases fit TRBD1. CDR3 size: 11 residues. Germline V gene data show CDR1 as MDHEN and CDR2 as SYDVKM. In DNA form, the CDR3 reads TGTGCCAGCAGTTCTAACAGGGGGCAAGACTTC. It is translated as CASSSNRGQDF.

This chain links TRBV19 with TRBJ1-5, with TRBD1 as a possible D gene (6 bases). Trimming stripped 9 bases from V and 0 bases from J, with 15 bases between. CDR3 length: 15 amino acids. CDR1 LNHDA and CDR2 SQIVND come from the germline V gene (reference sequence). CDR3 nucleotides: TGTGCCAGCTTGGGGGCCGCCTATAGCAATCAGCCCCAGCATTTT. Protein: CASLGAAYSNQPQHF.

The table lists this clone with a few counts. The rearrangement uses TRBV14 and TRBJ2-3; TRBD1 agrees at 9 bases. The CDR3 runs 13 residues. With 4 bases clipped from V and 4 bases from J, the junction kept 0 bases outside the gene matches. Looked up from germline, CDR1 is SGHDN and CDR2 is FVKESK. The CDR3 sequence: CASSRTGADTQYF. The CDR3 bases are TGTGCCAGCAGCCGGACAGGGGCAGATACGCAGTATTTT.

CDR3 in amino acids: CANGGTEGNTIYF. The CDR3 nucleotides read TGTGCCAACGGAGGGACAGAAGGAAACACCATATATTTT. This chain connects TRBV10-3 to TRBJ1-3; 7 bases map to TRBD1. Germline V CDR1 and CDR2: ENHRY, SYGVKD. The CDR3 is 13 residues long. V trimming: 10 bases; J trimming: 4 bases; junction bases outside the gene matches: 7.

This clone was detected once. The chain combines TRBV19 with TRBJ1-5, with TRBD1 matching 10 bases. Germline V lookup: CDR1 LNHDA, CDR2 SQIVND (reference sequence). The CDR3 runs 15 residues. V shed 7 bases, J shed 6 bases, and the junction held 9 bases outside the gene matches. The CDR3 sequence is CASTDDRGQGQPQHF. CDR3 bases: TGTGCCAGTACCGACGACAGGGGGCAGGGTCAGCCCCAGCATTTT. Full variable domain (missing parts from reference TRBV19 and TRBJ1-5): DGGITQSPKYLFRKEGQNVTLSCEQNLNHDAMYWYRQDPGQGLRLIYYSQIVNDFQKGDIAEGYSVSREKKESFPLTVTSAQKNPTAFYLCASTDDRGQGQPQHFGDGTRLSIL.

This CDR3 reads CASSERVRGAGQPQHF. In nucleotides, the CDR3 is TGTGCCAGCAGTGAGAGGGTCAGGGGGGCGGGTCAGCCCCAGCATTTT. The chain recombines TRBV6-1 with TRBJ1-5; 7 bases line up with TRBD1. From germline, CDR1 is MNHNS and CDR2 SASEGT. CDR3 size: 16 residues. The V gene end was trimmed by 3 bases and the J gene end by 6 bases; junction bases not matched to a gene: 11.

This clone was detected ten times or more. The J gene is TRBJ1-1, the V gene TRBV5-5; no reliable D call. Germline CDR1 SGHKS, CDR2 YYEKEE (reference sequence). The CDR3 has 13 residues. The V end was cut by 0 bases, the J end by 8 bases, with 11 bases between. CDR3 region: CASSLVFSSEAFF. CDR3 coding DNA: TGTGCCAGCAGCTTGGTTTTTTCCTCCGAAGCTTTCTTT.

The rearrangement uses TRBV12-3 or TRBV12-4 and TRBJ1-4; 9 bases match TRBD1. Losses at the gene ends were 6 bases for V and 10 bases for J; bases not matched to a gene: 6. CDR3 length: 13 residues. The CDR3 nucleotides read TGTGCCAGCAGGGGCAGACAGGGGGGAAAACTGTTTTTT. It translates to CASRGRQGGKLFF.

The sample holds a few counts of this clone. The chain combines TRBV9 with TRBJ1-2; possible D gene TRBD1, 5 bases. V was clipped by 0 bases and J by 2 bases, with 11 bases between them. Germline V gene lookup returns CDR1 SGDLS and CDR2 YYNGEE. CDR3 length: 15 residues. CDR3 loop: CASSVAPQGNYGYTF. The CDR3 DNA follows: TGTGCCAGCAGCGTAGCTCCTCAGGGCAACTATGGCTACACCTTC.

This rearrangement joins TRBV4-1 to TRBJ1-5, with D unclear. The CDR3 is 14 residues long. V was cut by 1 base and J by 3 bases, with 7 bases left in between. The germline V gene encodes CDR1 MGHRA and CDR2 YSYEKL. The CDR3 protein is CASSQGQVNQPQHF. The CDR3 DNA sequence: TGCGCCAGCAGCCAAGGACAAGTCAATCAGCCCCAGCATTTT.

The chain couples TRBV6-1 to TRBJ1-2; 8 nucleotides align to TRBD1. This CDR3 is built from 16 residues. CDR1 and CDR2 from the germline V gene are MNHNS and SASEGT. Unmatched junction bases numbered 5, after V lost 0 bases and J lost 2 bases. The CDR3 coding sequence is TGTGCCAGCAGTGAAGCGGGGGGACAGGCGAACTATGGCTACACCTTC. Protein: CASSEAGGQANYGYTF.

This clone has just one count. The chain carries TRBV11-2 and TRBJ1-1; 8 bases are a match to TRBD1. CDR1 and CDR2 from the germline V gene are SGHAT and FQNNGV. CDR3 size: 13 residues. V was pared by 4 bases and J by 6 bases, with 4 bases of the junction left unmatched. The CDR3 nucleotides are TGTGCCAGCAGCTCCCAGGGGGCATCTGAAGCTTTCTTT. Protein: CASSSQGASEAFF. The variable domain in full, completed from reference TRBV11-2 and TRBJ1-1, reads EAGVAQSPRYKIIEKRQSVAFWCNPISGHATLYWYQQILGQGPKLLIQFQNNGVVDDSQLPKDRFSAERLKGVDSTLKIQPAKLEDSAVYLCASSSQGASEAFFGQGTRLTVV.

CDR3 region: CASSIVVGDRGRTGELFF. The DNA for the CDR3 is TGTGCCAGTAGTATCGTGGTAGGGGACAGGGGGCGCACCGGGGAGCTGTTTTTT. The V call is TRBV19, the J call TRBJ2-2, with TRBD1 identical over 12 bases. This CDR3 is built from 18 residues. V gave up 3 bases and J gave up 4 bases; unmatched junction bases: 9. Germline CDR1 LNHDA, CDR2 SQIVND (reference sequence).

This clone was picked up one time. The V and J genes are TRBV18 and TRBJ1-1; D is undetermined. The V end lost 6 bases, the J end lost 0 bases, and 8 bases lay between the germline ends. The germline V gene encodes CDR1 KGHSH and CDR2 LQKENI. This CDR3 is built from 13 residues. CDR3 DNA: TGTGCCAGCTCTCTGGCAGTGAACACTGAAGCTTTCTTT. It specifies CASSLAVNTEAFF. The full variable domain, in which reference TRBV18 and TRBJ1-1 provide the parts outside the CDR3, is NAGVMQNPRHLVRRRGQEARLRCSPMKGHSHVYWYRQLPEEGLKFMVYLQKENIIDESGMPKERFSAEFPKEGPSILRIQQVVRGDSAAYFCASSLAVNTEAFFGQGTRLTVV.

The CDR3, as DNA: TGTGCCACCTCCCCGTACACTGAAGCTTTCTTT. Its translation: CATSPYTEAFF. J is TRBJ1-1 and V is TRBV6-5; no firm D call. Looked up from germline, CDR1 is MNHEY and CDR2 is SVGAGI. Trimming took 10 bases from V and 3 from J, leaving 9 bases between them. This CDR3 contains 11 residues.

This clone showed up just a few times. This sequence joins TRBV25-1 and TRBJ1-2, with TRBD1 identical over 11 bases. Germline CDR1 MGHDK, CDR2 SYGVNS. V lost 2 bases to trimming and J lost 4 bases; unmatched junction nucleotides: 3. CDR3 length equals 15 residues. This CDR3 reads CASSEGQGAGYGYTF. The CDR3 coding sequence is TGTGCCAGCAGTGAAGGACAGGGGGCTGGCTATGGCTACACCTTC.

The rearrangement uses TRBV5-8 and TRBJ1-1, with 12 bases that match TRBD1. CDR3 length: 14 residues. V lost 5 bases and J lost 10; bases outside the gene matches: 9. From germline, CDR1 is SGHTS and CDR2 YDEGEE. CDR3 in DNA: TGTGCCAGCAGGTACGGGACAGGGGGCTTAAGAGCTTTCTTT. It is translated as CASRYGTGGLRAFF.

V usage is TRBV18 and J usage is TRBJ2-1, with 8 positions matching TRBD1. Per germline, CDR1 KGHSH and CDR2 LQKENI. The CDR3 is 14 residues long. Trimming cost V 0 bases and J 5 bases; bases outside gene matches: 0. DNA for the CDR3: TGTGCCAGCTCACCACCGACAGGGGACAATGAGCAGTTCTTC. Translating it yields CASSPPTGDNEQFF.

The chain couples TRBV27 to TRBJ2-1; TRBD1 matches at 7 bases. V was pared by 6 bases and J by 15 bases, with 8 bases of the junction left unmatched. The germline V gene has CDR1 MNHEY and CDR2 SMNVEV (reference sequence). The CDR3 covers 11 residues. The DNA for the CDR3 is TGTGCCAGCAGGTACAGGGGCGCGACGTTCTTC. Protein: CASRYRGATFF.

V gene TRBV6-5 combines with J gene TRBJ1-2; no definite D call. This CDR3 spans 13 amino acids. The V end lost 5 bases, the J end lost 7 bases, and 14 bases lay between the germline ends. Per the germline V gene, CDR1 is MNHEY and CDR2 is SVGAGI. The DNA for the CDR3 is TGTGCCAGCAGTCCCGCCCCAGGAAGTGGCTACACCTTC. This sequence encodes CASSPAPGSGYTF.

The CDR3 here is CASSPGRGGYEQYF. CDR3 DNA sequence: TGTGCCAGCTCACCGGGTCGGGGGGGCTACGAGCAGTACTTC. The chain links TRBV18 to TRBJ2-7; 8 nucleotides line up with TRBD2. With V trimmed by 3 bases and J by 3 bases, 4 bases remained unmatched. Germline assignment: CDR1 KGHSH and CDR2 LQKENI. The CDR3 spans 14 residues.

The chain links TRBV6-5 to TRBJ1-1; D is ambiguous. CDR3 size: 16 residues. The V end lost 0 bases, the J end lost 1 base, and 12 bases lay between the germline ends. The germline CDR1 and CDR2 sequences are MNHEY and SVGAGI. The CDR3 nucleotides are TGTGCCAGCAGTTACTCTCTGGGCGCTGGGAACACTGAAGCTTTCTTT. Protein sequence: CASSYSLGAGNTEAFF.

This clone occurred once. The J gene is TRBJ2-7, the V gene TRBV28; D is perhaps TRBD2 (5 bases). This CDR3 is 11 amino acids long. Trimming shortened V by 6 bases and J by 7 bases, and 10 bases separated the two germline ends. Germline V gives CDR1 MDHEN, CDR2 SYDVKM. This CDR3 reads CASRIPGEQYF. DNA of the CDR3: TGTGCCAGCAGAATTCCGGGGGAGCAGTACTTC.

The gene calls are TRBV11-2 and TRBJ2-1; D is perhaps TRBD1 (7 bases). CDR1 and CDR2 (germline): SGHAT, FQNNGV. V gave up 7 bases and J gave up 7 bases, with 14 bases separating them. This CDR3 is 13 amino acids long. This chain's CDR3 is CASTSQGGNEQFF. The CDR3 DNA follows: TGTGCCAGCACCTCCCAGGGGGGAAATGAGCAGTTCTTC.

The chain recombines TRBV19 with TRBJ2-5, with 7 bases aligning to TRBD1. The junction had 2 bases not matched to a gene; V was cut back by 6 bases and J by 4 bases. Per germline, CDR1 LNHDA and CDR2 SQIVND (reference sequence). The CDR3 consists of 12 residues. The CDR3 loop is CASRRDRETQYF. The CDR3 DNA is TGTGCCAGTAGGAGGGACAGAGAGACCCAGTACTTC.

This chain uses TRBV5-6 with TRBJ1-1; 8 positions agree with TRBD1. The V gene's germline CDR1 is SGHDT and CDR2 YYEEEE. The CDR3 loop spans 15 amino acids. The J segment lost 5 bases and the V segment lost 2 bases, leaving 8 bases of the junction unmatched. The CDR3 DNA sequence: TGTGCCAGCAGCTTTAGAGACAGGGGTGAGACTGAAGCTTTCTTT. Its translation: CASSFRDRGETEAFF.

DNA of the CDR3: TGCGCCAGCAGCCCAACGACGGAGCACAATGAGCAGTTCTTC. Protein product: CASSPTTEHNEQFF. This chain joins TRBV4-1 and TRBJ2-1; D is ambiguous. The V end lost 4 bases, the J end lost 5 bases, and 12 bases lay between the germline ends. The CDR3 spans 14 residues. Looked up from germline, CDR1 is MGHRA and CDR2 is YSYEKL.

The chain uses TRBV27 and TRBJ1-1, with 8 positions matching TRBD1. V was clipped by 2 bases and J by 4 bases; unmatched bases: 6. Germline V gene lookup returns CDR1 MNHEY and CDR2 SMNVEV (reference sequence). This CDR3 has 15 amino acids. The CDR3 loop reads CASSLGRGRVTEAFF. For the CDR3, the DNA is TGTGCCAGCAGTTTAGGCAGGGGGCGAGTCACTGAAGCTTTCTTT.